The sequence of this T cell receptor beta chain was determined in a study of blood T cells in healthy people across ages. A second about 6 to 11 cycle PCR used barcoded and J-beta primers. In TCRdb, the 5' RACE reads were re-called with MiXCR into one record per CDR3 protein. In the table there are around 780,000 distinct CDR3 sequences, 25% to 30% of which are singletons. Points on this clonotype: One end of the junction fails to match germline, which may point to a read error.

Isolation of PBMCs gave at least 7 million cells per sample. These data are also associated with another study on T cells of mothers and their children. Turning to that study: In each mother, TCR beta CDR3 reads exceeded 8 million; in each child, they numbered a few million.

This clonotype was sampled from a boy younger than 18 in good health. Sequencing input: blood.

The CDR3 nucleotides are TGTGCTAGTGGTTTGACTCGCACAGATCCGCAGTATTTT. Translating it yields CASGLTRTDPQYF. The chain is built from TRBV12-5 and TRBJ2-3, with unresolved D. Per the germline V gene, CDR1 is LGHNT and CDR2 is FRNRAP. The CDR3 runs to 13 residues.